The 10 T cell receptor beta chains presented below share a single source sample, sequenced in a study of blood T cells in healthy people across ages. A second 7 to 11 cycle PCR used barcoded and J-beta primers. One entry per CDR3 protein results from TCRdb running MiXCR on the 5' RACE reads. The table records hundreds of thousands of distinct CDR3 sequences, around 45% of them present only once. Material for sequencing was blood. The source of these receptors is a man in his sixties in good health.

This chain links TRBV24-1 with TRBJ2-2; D not certain. The length of the CDR3 is 12 residues. Per germline, CDR1 KGHDR and CDR2 SFDVKD. The V end was cut by 6 bases, the J end by 5 bases, with 6 bases between. CDR3 in amino acids: CATSLRTGELFF. The CDR3 nucleotides are TGTGCCACCAGTCTGCGGACCGGGGAGCTGTTTTTT.

This clonotype was seen once. Mismatch with germline at one junction end may stem from a read error. J is TRBJ1-2 and V is TRBV15; a possible D gene is TRBD1 (6 bases). The CDR3 covers 17 residues. CDR1 is LNHNV, CDR2 YYDKDF, per germline (reference sequence). This CDR3 reads CATSRDGPGTNFYDYTF. CDR3 sequence (DNA): TGTGCCACCAGCAGAGATGGGCCCGGGACAAACTTCTATGACTACACCTTC.

This rearrangement joins TRBV7-9 to TRBJ2-1; 8 bases are shared with TRBD2. This CDR3 comprises 14 residues. CDR1 and CDR2 from the germline V gene are SEHNR and FQNEAQ (reference sequence). Germline trimming cut 6 bases from V and 8 bases from J; bases unmatched to any gene: 9. CDR3 nucleotides: TGTGCCAGCAGGGGCGGGGGGCCTTCCCATGAGCAGTTCTTC. Protein: CASRGGGPSHEQFF.

This clonotype has just a few counts. The chain links TRBV3-1 to TRBJ2-3; D possibly corresponds to TRBD2 (6 bases). The germline gives CDR1 LGHDT, CDR2 YNNKEL (reference sequence). The V gene lost 0 bases and the J gene lost 2 bases, with 9 bases spanning the gap. The CDR3 sequence is 15 residues long. CDR3 coding DNA: TGTGCCAGCAGCCAAGAGGGGGAGGTCACAGATACGCAGTATTTT. Its translation is CASSQEGEVTDTQYF.

This clonotype was recorded a few times. V is TRBV6-2 or TRBV6-3 and J is TRBJ1-2; 7 nucleotides line up with TRBD1. V trimming: 2 bases; J trimming: 3 bases; junction bases outside the gene matches: 6. CDR1 is MNHEY and CDR2 is SVGEGT in the germline V gene. The CDR3 totals 15 residues. CDR3 amino acids: CASSYVRTGDYGYTF. CDR3 bases: TGTGCCAGCAGTTACGTCCGGACAGGAGACTATGGCTACACCTTC.

The chain links TRBV7-9 to TRBJ2-7; 8 bases fit TRBD2. Losses at the gene ends were 4 bases for V and 1 base for J; bases not matched to a gene: 9. This CDR3 is built from 16 residues. CDR1 and CDR2 (germline): SEHNR, FQNEAQ (reference sequence). The CDR3 DNA sequence: TGTGCCAGCAGCTCCCGCGGGGGGTCAGAATCCTACGAGCAGTACTTC. Translated: CASSSRGGSESYEQYF. Full variable domain (rest looked up from reference TRBV7-9 and TRBJ2-7): DTGVSQNPRHKITKRGQNVTFRCDPISEHNRLYWYRQTLGQGPEFLTYFQNEAQLEKSRLLSDRFSAERPKGSFSTLEIQRTEQGDSAMYLCASSSRGGSESYEQYFGPGTRLTVT.

The genes are TRBV6-1 and TRBJ2-1; 10 nucleotides align to TRBD2. The end of the DNA is better explained by TRBJ2-7, so the J call may be wrong. The length of the CDR3 is 15 residues. The germline gives CDR1 MNHNS, CDR2 SASEGT. CDR3 sequence reads: CASSKLAGHHNEQYF. For the CDR3, the DNA is TGTGCCAGCAGTAAACTAGCGGGGCACCACAATGAGCAGTACTTC.

The chain combines TRBV6-1 with TRBJ2-7; 9 nucleotides match TRBD2. The V segment lost 4 bases and the J segment 2 bases; nucleotides outside the gene matches: 0. The CDR3 runs 13 residues. Per the germline V gene, CDR1 is MNHNS and CDR2 is SASEGT. The CDR3 sequence: CASSGLAAYEQYF. The CDR3 DNA reads as TGTGCCAGCAGTGGACTAGCGGCCTACGAGCAGTACTTC.

This clonotype was seen only a few times. The chain employs TRBV28 and TRBJ2-7; D not resolved. The V gene's germline CDR1 is MDHEN and CDR2 SYDVKM. The CDR3 spans 13 residues. V shed 2 bases and J shed 3 bases, with 8 bases lying between them. CDR3 DNA sequence: TGTGCCAGCAGTTTACTCCCCCACTACGAGCAGTACTTC. Its translation is CASSLLPHYEQYF.

This clonotype was counted a few times. This chain uses TRBV6-5 with TRBJ2-3, with TRBD2 matching over 8 bases. Germline V gives CDR1 MNHEY, CDR2 SVGAGI. The CDR3 consists of 17 residues. V trimming: 2 bases; J trimming: 0 bases; junction bases outside the gene matches: 7. In nucleotides, the CDR3 is TGTGCCAGCAGTTACAGGTCTAGCGGGTTCAGCACAGATACGCAGTATTTT. Its translation is CASSYRSSGFSTDTQYF.